The clone carrying this T cell receptor (beta chain) was seen a handful of times. Antigen specificity is unknown. The data derive from a study of cytomegalovirus exposure and HLA in healthy donors. Study context: Early release data held around 80 million unique TCRs from HLA-typed donors.

In the PCR, 60 Vbeta and 13 Jbeta primers were used. TCRdb's table, derived via immunoSEQ multiplex PCR, lists solely in-frame clones and lacks some. This table holds roughly 120,000 clones, over 8.5% found once. V lost 5 bases, J lost 7 bases, and 10 bases stayed unmatched. CDR3 length equals 16 residues. CDR1 and CDR2 (germline): SGHTA, FQGNSA. Study results and limitations: TCR association rates varied by HLA locus in a later analysis, with DRB1 highest and HLA-C lowest. In a later analysis, a genetic analysis reported fewer productive-TCR N-insertions in an Asian-associated ancestry cluster than the cohort average.

Specimen: PBMCs. The clonotype originates from a woman in her thirties or forties in good health and CMV-seropositive. The genes are TRBV7-2 and TRBJ1-4; 10 bases fit TRBD1. CDR3 loop: CASSLGVGTGVEKLFF. DNA for the CDR3: TGTGCCAGCAGCCTCGGGGTCGGGACAGGGGTTGAAAAACTGTTTTTT.